This T cell receptor beta chain comes out of a study of blood T cell repertoires in COVID-19. Study context: Samples came from the United States, Italy and Spain, spanning acute and convalescent COVID-19. Sample material is recorded as cDNA or gDNA derived from T cells, B-cell-depleted T cells, or PBMCs.

In the authors' methods: From reference gene primer amplification, estimates of nucleated cell counts were derived. This table comes from immunoSEQ multiplex PCR, and its TCRdb copy is limited to in-frame clones, with some not included. From that table come the V and J calls and clone size; the DNA was used to work out D and trimming. The table records about 140,000 clones, over 75% of them present only once. Trimming shortened V by 6 bases and J by 7 bases, and 8 bases separated the two germline ends. The CDR3 is 12 residues long. Germline V gives CDR1 KGHDR, CDR2 SFDVKD. Sequencing was done on a sample of peripheral blood. V gene TRBV24-1 combines with J gene TRBJ2-2; D might be TRBD2 (5 bases). The clonotype originates from a man between 60 and 75 years old with active or convalescent COVID-19. CDR3 residues: CATSPGFGELFF. Written as DNA, the CDR3 is TGTGCCACCAGTCCGGGGTTCGGGGAGCTGTTTTTT.